This T cell receptor (beta chain) originates from a study of T cells in localized non-small cell lung cancer. Study-level results: Of the tissues analyzed, uninvolved adjacent lung showed maximal T cell clonality, greater than tumor. Turning up in adjacent lung were a median around 60 of the top 100 tumor clones.

Details on this clone: The antigen remains unidentified.

V was trimmed by 3 bases and J by 0 bases, leaving 6 bases between them. The germline CDR1 and CDR2 sequences are MNHNS and SASEGT. This CDR3 comprises 14 residues. Method: immunoSEQ multiplex PCR; TCRdb's copy keeps in-frame clones and lacks some. The data hold about 82,000 clones, with 60% to 85% observed a single time. This TCR was sampled from a man aged 35 to 69 with stage II squamous cell lung carcinoma. Sequenced material: PBMCs, taken before any cancer treatment. V gene TRBV6-1 combines with J gene TRBJ1-3, with no clear D. The CDR3 DNA reads as TGTGCCAGCAGTGAGGGCCACTCTGGAAACACCATATATTTT. This codes for CASSEGHSGNTIYF.